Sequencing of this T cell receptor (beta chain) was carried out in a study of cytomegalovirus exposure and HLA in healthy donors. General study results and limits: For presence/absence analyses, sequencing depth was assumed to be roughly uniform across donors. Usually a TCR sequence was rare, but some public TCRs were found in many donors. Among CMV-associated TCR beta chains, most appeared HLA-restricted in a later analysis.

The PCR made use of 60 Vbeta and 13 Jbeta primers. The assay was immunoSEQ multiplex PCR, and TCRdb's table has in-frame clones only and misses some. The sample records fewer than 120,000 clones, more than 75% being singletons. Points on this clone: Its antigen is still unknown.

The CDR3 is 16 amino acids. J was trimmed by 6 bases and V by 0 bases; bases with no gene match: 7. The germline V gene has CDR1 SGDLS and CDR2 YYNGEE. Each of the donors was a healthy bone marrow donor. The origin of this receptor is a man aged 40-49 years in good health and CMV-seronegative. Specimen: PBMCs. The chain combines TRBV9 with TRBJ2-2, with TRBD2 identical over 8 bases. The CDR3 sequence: CASSVVSGGGSGELFF. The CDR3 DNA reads TGTGCCAGCAGCGTAGTGAGCGGGGGTGGATCCGGGGAGCTGTTTTTT.